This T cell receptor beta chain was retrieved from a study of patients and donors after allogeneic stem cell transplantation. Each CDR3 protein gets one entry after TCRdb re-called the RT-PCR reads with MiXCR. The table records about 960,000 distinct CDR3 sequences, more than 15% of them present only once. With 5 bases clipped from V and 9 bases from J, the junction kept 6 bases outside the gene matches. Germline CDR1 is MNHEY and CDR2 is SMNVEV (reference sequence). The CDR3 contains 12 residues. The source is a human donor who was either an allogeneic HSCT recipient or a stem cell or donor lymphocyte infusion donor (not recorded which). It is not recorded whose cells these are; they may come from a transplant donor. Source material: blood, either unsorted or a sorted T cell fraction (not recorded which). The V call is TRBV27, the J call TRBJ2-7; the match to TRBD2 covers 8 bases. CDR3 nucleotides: TGTGCCAGCAGTGGCGGGGGGCTGGGGCAGTACTTC. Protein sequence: CASSGGGLGQYF.